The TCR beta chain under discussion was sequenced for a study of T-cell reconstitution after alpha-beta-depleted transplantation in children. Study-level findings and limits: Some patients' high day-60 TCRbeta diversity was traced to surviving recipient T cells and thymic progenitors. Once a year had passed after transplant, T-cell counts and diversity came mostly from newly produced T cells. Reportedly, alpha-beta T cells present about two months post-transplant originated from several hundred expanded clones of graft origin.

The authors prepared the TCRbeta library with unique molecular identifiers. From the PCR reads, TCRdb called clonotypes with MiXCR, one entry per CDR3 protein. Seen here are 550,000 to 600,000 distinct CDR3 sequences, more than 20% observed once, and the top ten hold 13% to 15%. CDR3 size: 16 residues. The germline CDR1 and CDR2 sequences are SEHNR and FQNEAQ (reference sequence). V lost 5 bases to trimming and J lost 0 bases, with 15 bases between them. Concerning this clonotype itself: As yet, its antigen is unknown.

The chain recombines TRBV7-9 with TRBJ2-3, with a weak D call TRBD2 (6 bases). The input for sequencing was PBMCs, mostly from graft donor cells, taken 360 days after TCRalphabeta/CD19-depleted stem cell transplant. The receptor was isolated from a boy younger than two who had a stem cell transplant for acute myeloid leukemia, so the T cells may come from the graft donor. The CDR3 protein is CASSPASSGSTDTQYF. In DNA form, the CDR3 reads TGTGCCAGCAGCCCGGCGAGTAGCGGTAGCACAGATACGCAGTATTTT.